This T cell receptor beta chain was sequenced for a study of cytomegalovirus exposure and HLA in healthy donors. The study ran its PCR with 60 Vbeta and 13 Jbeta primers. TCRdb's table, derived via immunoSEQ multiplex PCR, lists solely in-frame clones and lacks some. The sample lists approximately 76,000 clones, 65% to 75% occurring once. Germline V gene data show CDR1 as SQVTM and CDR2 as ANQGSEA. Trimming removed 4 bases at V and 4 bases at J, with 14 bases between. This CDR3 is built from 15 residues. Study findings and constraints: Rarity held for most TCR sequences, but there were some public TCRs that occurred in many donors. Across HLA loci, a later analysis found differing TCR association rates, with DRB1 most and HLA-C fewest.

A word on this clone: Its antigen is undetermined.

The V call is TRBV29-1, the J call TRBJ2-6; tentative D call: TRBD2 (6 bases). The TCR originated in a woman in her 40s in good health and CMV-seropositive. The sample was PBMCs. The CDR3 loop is CSVAFGGSGANVLTF. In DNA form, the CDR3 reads TGCAGCGTTGCATTTGGGGGGAGCGGGGCCAACGTCCTGACTTTC.